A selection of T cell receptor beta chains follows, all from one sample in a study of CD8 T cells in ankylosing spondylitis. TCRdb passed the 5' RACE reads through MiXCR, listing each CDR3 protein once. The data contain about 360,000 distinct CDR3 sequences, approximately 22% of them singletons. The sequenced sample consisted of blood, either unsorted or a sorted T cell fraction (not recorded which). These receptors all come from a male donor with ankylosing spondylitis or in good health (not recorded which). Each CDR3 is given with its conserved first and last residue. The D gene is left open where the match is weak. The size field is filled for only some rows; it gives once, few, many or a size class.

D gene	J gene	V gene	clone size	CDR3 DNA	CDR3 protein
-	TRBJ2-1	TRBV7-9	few	TGTGCCAGCAGCCCAGGGTCTTTTGAGCAGTTCTTC	CASSPGSFEQFF
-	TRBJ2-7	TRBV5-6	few	TGTGCCAGCAGCTTGTTTCTGCAGGGGAGGCACGAGCAGTACTTC	CASSLFLQGRHEQYF
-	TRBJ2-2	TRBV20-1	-	TGCAGTGCTATATCCGGAAACACCGGGGAGCTGTTTTTT	CSAISGNTGELFF
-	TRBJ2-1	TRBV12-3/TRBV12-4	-	TGTGCCAGCAGTTCAAGACCCCCCCGGGATGAGCAGTTCTTC	CASSSRPPRDEQFF
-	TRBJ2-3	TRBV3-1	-	TGTGCCAGCAGCCAAGCGCCGACTATTACGCAGTATTTT	CASSQAPTITQYF
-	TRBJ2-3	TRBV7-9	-	TGTGCCAGCAGCTCAGATATTAACACAGATACGCAGTATTTT	CASSSDINTDTQYF
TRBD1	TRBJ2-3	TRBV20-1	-	TGCAGTGCAGAGGGACAGGGTGGAACCACAGATACGCAGTATTTT	CSAEGQGGTTDTQYF
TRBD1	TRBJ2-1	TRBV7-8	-	TGTGCCAGCAGAGAGGGACAGGGGGCAGGCAATGAGCAGTTCTTC	CASREGQGAGNEQFF
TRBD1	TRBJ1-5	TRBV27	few	TGTGCCAGCAGTTTTTCCACAGGGGGCAATCAGCCCCAGCATTTT	CASSFSTGGNQPQHF
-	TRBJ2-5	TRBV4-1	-	TGCGCCAGCAGCCAAGATGTTGAACAAGAGACCCAGTACTTC	CASSQDVEQETQYF
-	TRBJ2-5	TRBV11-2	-	TGTGCCAGCAGCCCTATGGACCTCGAGGAGACCCAGTACTTC	CASSPMDLEETQYF
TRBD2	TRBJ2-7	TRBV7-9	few	TGTGCCAGCAGCGAACGACTAGCGGGGGGGCCCTACGAGCAGTACTTC	CASSERLAGGPYEQYF
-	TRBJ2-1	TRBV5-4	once	TGTGCCAGCAGCTTTGACGGGGGCATCAATGAGCAGTTCTTC	CASSFDGGINEQFF
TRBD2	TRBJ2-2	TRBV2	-	TGTGCCAGCAGTGAGGCAGGGAGGGTCACCGGGGAGCTGTTTTTT	CASSEAGRVTGELFF
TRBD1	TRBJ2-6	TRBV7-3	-	TGTGCCAGCAGCTGGGACAGGGTGTCAGTTGGGGCCAACGTCCTGACTTTC	CASSWDRVSVGANVLTF
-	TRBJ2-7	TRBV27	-	TGTGCCAGCAGTTCTAGCCGGGACACCCGACATTACGAGCAGTACTTC	CASSSSRDTRHYEQYF
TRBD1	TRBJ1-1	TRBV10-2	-	TGCGCCAGCTCGACAGGACAGGGAGGGAACACTGAAGCTTTCTTT	CASSTGQGGNTEAFF
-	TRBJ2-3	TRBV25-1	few	TGTGCCAGCAGCGCCATCGTGGGGGGCATGACAGATACGCAGTATTTT	CASSAIVGGMTDTQYF
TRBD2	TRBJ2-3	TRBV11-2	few	TGTGCCAGCAGCTTGTGGATCGGGGGGGCGGAAGATACGCAGTATTTT	CASSLWIGGAEDTQYF
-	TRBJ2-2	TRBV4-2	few	TGTGCCAGCAGCCAAGGACCGACCGGGGAGCTGTTTTTT	CASSQGPTGELFF
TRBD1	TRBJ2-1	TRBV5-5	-	TGTGCCAGCAGCGATGGGACAGAAGGTAATGAGCAGTTCTTC	CASSDGTEGNEQFF
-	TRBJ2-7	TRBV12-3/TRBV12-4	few	TGTGCCAGCAGTCCGGGGGACGGTGAGAGCTCCTACGAGCAGTACTTC	CASSPGDGESSYEQYF
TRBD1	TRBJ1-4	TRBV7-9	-	TGTGCCAGCAGCCCCCGACAGGGTCGAGTTGGAAAACTGTTTTTT	CASSPRQGRVGKLFF
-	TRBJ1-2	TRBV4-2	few	TGTGCCAGCACCCTCGAGGGCCACGGCTACACCTTC	CASTLEGHGYTF
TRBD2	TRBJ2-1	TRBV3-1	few	TGTGCCAGCAGCCCGGAACTGACTAGCTCCCCTGGCACCTACAATGAGCAGTTCTTC	CASSPELTSSPGTYNEQFF
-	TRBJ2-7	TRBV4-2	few	TGTGCCAGCAGCCAAGACGGTGTAGGAGGCTCGAACTACGAGCAGTACTTC	CASSQDGVGGSNYEQYF
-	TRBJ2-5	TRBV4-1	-	TGCGCCAGCAGCCAAGGGTTGACCCAGTACTTC	CASSQGLTQYF
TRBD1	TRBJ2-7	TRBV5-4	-	TGTGCCAGCAGCTGGGCGGGACAGGGAAATTACGAGCAGTACTTC	CASSWAGQGNYEQYF
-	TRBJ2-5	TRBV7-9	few	TGTGCCAGCAGCTTAGGGACTATCAAAGAGACCCAGTACTTC	CASSLGTIKETQYF
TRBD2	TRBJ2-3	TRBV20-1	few	TGCAGTGCAACTACTAGCGGGGCCACAGATACGCAGTATTTT	CSATTSGATDTQYF
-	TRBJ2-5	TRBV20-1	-	TGCAGTGCTAGAGGAACCCGGGCTCCTGACCAGTACTTC	CSARGTRAPDQYF
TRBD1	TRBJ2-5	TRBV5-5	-	TGTGCCAGCTCCGACAGGGGGGTACCGACCCAGTACTTC	CASSDRGVPTQYF
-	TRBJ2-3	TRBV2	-	TGTGCCAGCAGAGGGATTGGGTCTCCGCAGTATTTT	CASRGIGSPQYF
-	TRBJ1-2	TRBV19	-	TGTGCCAGTAATCCGTCGGGGTTAAGTGGCTACACCTTC	CASNPSGLSGYTF
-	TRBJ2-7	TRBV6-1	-	TGTGCCAGCTCACTGTGGGGGGGACAGCCCTACGAGCAGTACTTC	CASSLWGGQPYEQYF
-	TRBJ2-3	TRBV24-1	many	TGTGCCACCAGTGATTTGGAGAACACAGATACGCAGTATTTT	CATSDLENTDTQYF
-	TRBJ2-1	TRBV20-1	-	TGCAGTGCCCCGACGAGCTCCTACAATGAGCAGTTCTTC	CSAPTSSYNEQFF
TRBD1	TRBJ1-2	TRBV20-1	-	TGCAGTGCTAGGGGAGGACAGGGTAATTCCGGCTATGGCTACACCTTC	CSARGGQGNSGYGYTF
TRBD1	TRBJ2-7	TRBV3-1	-	TGTGCCAGCAGCCAAGAAGGGGACAGGGTCGACGAGCAGTACTTC	CASSQEGDRVDEQYF
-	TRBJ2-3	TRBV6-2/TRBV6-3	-	TGTGCCAGCAGCCCGTTTGGGCAGGGACTCACAGATACGCAGTATTTT	CASSPFGQGLTDTQYF
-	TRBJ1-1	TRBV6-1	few	TGTGCCAGCAGTGAAGCGGGGGGCGGCACTGAAGCTTTCTTT	CASSEAGGGTEAFF
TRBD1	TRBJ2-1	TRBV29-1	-	TGCAGCGACAGGGGAAGGAACTCCTACAATGAGCAGTTCTTC	CSDRGRNSYNEQFF
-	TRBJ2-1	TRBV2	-	TGTGCCATACGTTTGGGGAGGCGGGTGCAGTTCTTC	CAIRLGRRVQFF
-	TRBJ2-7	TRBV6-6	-	TGTGCCAGCAGTGACTACGGCTACGAGCAGTACTTC	CASSDYGYEQYF
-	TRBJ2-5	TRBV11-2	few	TGTGCCAGCAGCTTAAGTATGGAATACGAGACCCAGTACTTC	CASSLSMEYETQYF
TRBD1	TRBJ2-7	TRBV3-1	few	TGTGCCAGCAGCCAAGGGACAGGGGGCGAGCAGTACTTC	CASSQGTGGEQYF
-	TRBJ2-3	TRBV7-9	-	TGTGCCAGCAGCTTAATGGGGGTCGGCACAGATACGCAGTATTTT	CASSLMGVGTDTQYF
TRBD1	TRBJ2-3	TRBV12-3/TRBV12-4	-	TGTGCCAGCAGCCCCGGGACAGGGTTGGGACACACAGATACGCAGTATTTT	CASSPGTGLGHTDTQYF
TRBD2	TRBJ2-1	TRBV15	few	TGTGCCACCAGCACAGAGCGGGGGAACTACAATGAGCAGTTCTTC	CATSTERGNYNEQFF
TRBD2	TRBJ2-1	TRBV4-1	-	TGCGCCAGCAGCCTGTGGACTAGCGAATCCCGGTGGCAGTTCTTC	CASSLWTSESRWQFF
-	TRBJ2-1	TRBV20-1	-	TGCAGTGCTAGAGTTCGTTCCCTAAGTTTCAATGAGCAGTTCTTC	CSARVRSLSFNEQFF
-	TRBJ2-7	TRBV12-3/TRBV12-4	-	TGTGCCAGCAGCTATATAGATAACAGGGCCGAGCAGTACTTC	CASSYIDNRAEQYF
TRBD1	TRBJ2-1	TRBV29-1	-	TGCAGCGTTGAACGGGCAGGGGGCTCCTACAATGAGCAGTTCTTC	CSVERAGGSYNEQFF
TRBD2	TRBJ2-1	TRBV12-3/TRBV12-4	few	TGTGCCAGCAGCTTGACTAGCGGGGGGATCGATGAGCAGTTCTTC	CASSLTSGGIDEQFF
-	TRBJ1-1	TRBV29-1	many	TGCAGCGTTGTTGGCATGAACACTGAAGCTTTCTTT	CSVVGMNTEAFF